Each of the 21 T cell receptor beta chains below was sequenced from the same sample in a study of T cells in localized non-small cell lung cancer. The assay was immunoSEQ multiplex PCR, and TCRdb's table has in-frame clones only and misses some. This repertoire shows more than 70,000 clones, around four fifths found once; its top ten account for over 2.5%. The sequenced sample was peripheral blood, obtained before any cancer treatment. These receptors all stem from a man aged 40 to 75 with stage I lung adenocarcinoma.

The chain couples TRBV28 to TRBJ1-1; maybe TRBD1 (5 bases). Germline CDR1 and CDR2: MDHEN and SYDVKM. Trimming removed 4 bases from V and 6 bases from J, with 12 bases in between. The CDR3 is 13 amino acids. CDR3 bases: TGTGCCAGCAGTTCGGTGGGGCGCGCTGAAGCTTTCTTT. It codes for CASSSVGRAEAFF.

This chain joins TRBV18 and TRBJ2-7; 13 nucleotides match TRBD2. Trimming at V came to 1 base and at J to 3 bases, leaving 9 bases not matched to a gene. CDR1 KGHSH and CDR2 LQKENI come from the germline V gene. The CDR3 totals 18 residues. The CDR3 spells CASSPLVPTSGRYYEQYF. CDR3 bases: TGTGCCAGCTCACCACTCGTCCCGACTAGCGGGAGGTACTACGAGCAGTACTTC.

The V and J genes are TRBV7-9 and TRBJ1-1; 8 positions agree with TRBD1. Trimming cost V 3 bases and J 7 bases; bases outside gene matches: 4. Germline values: CDR1 SEHNR, CDR2 FQNEAQ (reference sequence). The CDR3 loop spans 13 amino acids. CDR3: CASSLGQDYEAFF. CDR3 coding DNA: TGTGCCAGCAGCTTGGGACAGGACTATGAAGCTTTCTTT.

The chain has TRBV6-5 and TRBJ2-1; no reliable D call. The V end was cut by 4 bases, the J end by 1 base, with 5 bases between. This CDR3 region has 13 residues. Germline V CDR1 and CDR2: MNHEY, SVGAGI. CDR3 amino acids: CASSSRSYNEQFF. The CDR3 nucleotides are TGTGCCAGCAGTTCAAGGTCCTACAATGAGCAGTTCTTC.

V gene TRBV28 combines with J gene TRBJ2-3; no reliable D call. Looked up from germline, CDR1 is MDHEN and CDR2 is SYDVKM. V lost 2 bases and J lost 6, with 9 bases in between. The CDR3 runs to 13 residues. CDR3 bases: TGTGCCAGCAGTTTAATCCAACGGGATACGCAGTATTTT. It is translated as CASSLIQRDTQYF.

The CDR3 region is CASSLISGVTEAFF. The CDR3 region has the DNA TGTGCCAGCAGCTTAATATCGGGGGTCACTGAAGCTTTCTTT. The chain employs TRBV7-2 and TRBJ1-1; perhaps TRBD1 as D (5 bases). This CDR3 has 14 amino acids. The V gene lost 2 bases and the J gene lost 4 bases, with 11 bases spanning the gap. Germline V gene lookup returns CDR1 SGHTA and CDR2 FQGNSA.

The chain links TRBV7-6 to TRBJ2-4, with a tentative D call TRBD1 (6 bases). Deletions cut 4 bases from V and 4 bases from J, with 17 bases between. Germline-derived CDR1 and CDR2 are SGHVS and FNYEAQ. The CDR3 contains 16 residues. CDR3 sequence reads: CASSSGLARGKNIQYF. CDR3 coding DNA: TGTGCCAGCAGCTCCGGATTGGCCAGGGGAAAAAACATTCAGTACTTC.

The V gene is TRBV11-2, the J gene TRBJ2-7; the match to TRBD2 covers 12 bases. Germline V gives CDR1 SGHAT, CDR2 FQNNGV. V shed 1 base and J 3 bases; nucleotides not matched to a gene: 4. The CDR3 is made up of 16 amino acids. CDR3 nucleotide sequence: TGTGCCAGCAGCTTAGGCCGGACTAGCGGGAACTACGAGCAGTACTTC. Translating it yields CASSLGRTSGNYEQYF. The entire variable domain, with the rest obtained from reference TRBV11-2 and TRBJ2-7, is as follows: EAGVAQSPRYKIIEKRQSVAFWCNPISGHATLYWYQQILGQGPKLLIQFQNNGVVDDSQLPKDRFSAERLKGVDSTLKIQPAKLEDSAVYLCASSLGRTSGNYEQYFGPGTRLTVT.

This chain joins TRBV27 and TRBJ2-5; 9 bases are shared with TRBD1. Germline V gives CDR1 MNHEY, CDR2 SMNVEV (reference sequence). This CDR3 comprises 16 residues. V shed 6 bases, J shed 2 bases, and the junction held 10 bases outside the gene matches. CDR3 region: CASSQERGQGQETQYF. The CDR3 nucleotides are TGTGCCAGCAGCCAGGAACGTGGACAGGGGCAAGAGACCCAGTACTTC.

The CDR3 coding sequence is TGTGCCCTAAACGCAGGGGGCCTTTCTGGCTACACCTTC. It yields the protein CALNAGGLSGYTF. The chain couples TRBV7-9 to TRBJ1-2; TRBD1 aligns across 8 bases. Germline V gene data show CDR1 as SEHNR and CDR2 as FQNEAQ (reference sequence). The CDR3 covers 13 residues. J gave up 7 bases and V 11 bases, and 12 bases lay outside the gene matches. The full variable domain, rest sourced from reference TRBV7-9 and TRBJ1-2, is DTGVSQNPRHKITKRGQNVTFRCDPISEHNRLYWYRQTLGQGPEFLTYFQNEAQLEKSRLLSDRFSAERPKGSFSTLEIQRTEQGDSAMYLCALNAGGLSGYTFGSGTRLTVV.

This chain links TRBV27 with TRBJ2-4; 13 bases are a match to TRBD2. This CDR3 contains 18 residues. Trimming cost V 5 bases and J 6 bases; bases outside gene matches: 13. Germline V gives CDR1 MNHEY, CDR2 SMNVEV (reference sequence). The CDR3 loop is CASSPLPGTSGASNIQYF. CDR3 in DNA: TGTGCCAGCAGTCCACTACCTGGGACTAGCGGGGCCTCAAACATTCAGTACTTC.

The chain couples TRBV18 to TRBJ2-7; unclear D gene. This CDR3 has 13 residues. The V end lost 0 bases, the J end lost 1 base, and 4 bases lay between the germline ends. Germline lookup yields CDR1 KGHSH and CDR2 LQKENI. This CDR3 is CASSPPSSYEQYF. DNA of the CDR3: TGTGCCAGCTCACCACCGTCTTCCTACGAGCAGTACTTC. Combining the CDR3 with reference TRBV18 and TRBJ2-7 gives the whole variable domain NAGVMQNPRHLVRRRGQEARLRCSPMKGHSHVYWYRQLPEEGLKFMVYLQKENIIDESGMPKERFSAEFPKEGPSILRIQQVVRGDSAAYFCASSPPSSYEQYFGPGTRLTVT.

CDR3 in amino acids: CASSNSAYEQYF. CDR3 sequence (DNA): TGTGCCAGCAGCAACAGTGCCTACGAGCAGTACTTC. The rearrangement uses TRBV7-2 and TRBJ2-7; D is unclear. Per germline, CDR1 SGHTA and CDR2 FQGNSA. Trimming pared 5 bases from V and 2 bases from J, leaving 7 bases between. CDR3 length: 12 residues. The variable domain in full, completed from reference TRBV7-2 and TRBJ2-7, reads GAGVSQSPSNKVTEKGKDVELRCDPISGHTALYWYRQSLGQGLEFLIYFQGNSAPDKSGLPSDRFSAERTGGSVSTLTIQRTQQEDSAVYLCASSNSAYEQYFGPGTRLTVT.

This chain links TRBV2 with TRBJ1-2, with no clear D. The CDR3 covers 12 residues. Trimming removed 2 bases at V and 4 bases at J, with 5 bases between. Germline V lookup: CDR1 SNHLY, CDR2 FYNNEI. This CDR3 reads CASSETGYGYTF. The CDR3 DNA reads as TGTGCCAGCAGTGAAACGGGCTATGGCTACACCTTC.

This sequence joins TRBV19 and TRBJ1-1, with D unresolved. V shed 4 bases and J shed 4 bases, with 10 bases lying between them. Germline CDR1 is LNHDA and CDR2 is SQIVND (reference sequence). This CDR3 has 13 residues. The CDR3 DNA is TGTGCCAGTAGTACAGCAGTGAGCACTGAAGCTTTCTTT. Translated, it gives CASSTAVSTEAFF. Full variable domain (missing parts from reference TRBV19 and TRBJ1-1): DGGITQSPKYLFRKEGQNVTLSCEQNLNHDAMYWYRQDPGQGLRLIYYSQIVNDFQKGDIAEGYSVSREKKESFPLTVTSAQKNPTAFYLCASSTAVSTEAFFGQGTRLTVV.

The gene calls are TRBV7-8 and TRBJ2-5; 9 bases agree with TRBD2. Germline CDR1 and CDR2: SGHVS and FQNEAQ. This CDR3 has 14 amino acids. The V gene end was trimmed by 3 bases and the J gene end by 3 bases; junction bases not matched to a gene: 2. CDR3 sequence: CASSFSSGEETQYF. The CDR3 nucleotides are TGTGCCAGCAGCTTTTCTAGCGGGGAAGAGACCCAGTACTTC.

The chain links TRBV5-6 to TRBJ2-5, with 9 bases identical to TRBD1. The DNA matches TRBJ2-7 better at its end, which makes the J call doubtful. The germline V gene encodes CDR1 SGHDT and CDR2 YYEEEE. This CDR3 has 14 residues. In nucleotides, the CDR3 is TGTGCCAGCAGGAAAACAGGGGGCCCCTACGAGCAGTACTTC. Protein product: CASRKTGGPYEQYF.

The rearrangement joins TRBV30 to TRBJ2-7; D is perhaps TRBD1 (6 bases). Trimming removed 3 bases at V and 7 bases at J, with 10 bases between. Germline lookup yields CDR1 GTSNPN and CDR2 SVGIG (reference sequence). This CDR3 contains 11 residues. CDR3 sequence: CAWSPGVEQYF. CDR3 in DNA: TGTGCCTGGAGCCCAGGGGTTGAGCAGTACTTC.

The chain uses TRBV5-1 and TRBJ2-3; the D gene is possibly TRBD1 (6 bases). CDR1 and CDR2 from the germline V gene are SGHRS and YFSETQ. V was clipped by 4 bases and J by 3 bases, with 9 bases between them. This CDR3 has 13 amino acids. DNA for the CDR3: TGCGCCAGCAGCCGGACAGCGACAGATACGCAGTATTTT. Its translation is CASSRTATDTQYF.

This chain links TRBV2 with TRBJ2-2; 9 nucleotides line up with TRBD1. The CDR3 spans 14 residues. Germline CDR1 and CDR2: SNHLY and FYNNEI. V trimming: 10 bases; J trimming: 4 bases; junction bases outside the gene matches: 7. CDR3: CATERQGGTGELFF. DNA of the CDR3: TGTGCCACCGAACGACAGGGGGGCACCGGGGAGCTGTTTTTT.

To note about this clone: The same CDR3 can be traced to other DNA sequences in this sample. The chain combines TRBV2 with TRBJ2-3, with no clear D. The V gene lost 1 base and the J gene lost 6 bases, with 5 bases spanning the gap. The germline V gene has CDR1 SNHLY and CDR2 FYNNEI. CDR3 size: 12 residues. The CDR3 is CASSEGGDTQYF. DNA for the CDR3: TGTGCCAGCAGTGAAGGTGGGGATACGCAGTATTTT.